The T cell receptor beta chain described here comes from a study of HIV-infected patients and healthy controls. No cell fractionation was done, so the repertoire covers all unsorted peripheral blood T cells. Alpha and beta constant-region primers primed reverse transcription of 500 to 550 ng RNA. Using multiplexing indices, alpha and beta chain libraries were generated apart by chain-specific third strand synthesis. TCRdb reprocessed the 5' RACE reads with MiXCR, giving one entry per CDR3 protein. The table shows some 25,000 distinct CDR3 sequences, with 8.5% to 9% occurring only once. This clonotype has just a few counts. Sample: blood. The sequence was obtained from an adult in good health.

CDR3 in amino acids: CASSLGWALNTEAFF. The CDR3 nucleotides read TGTGCCAGCAGCTTAGGATGGGCCTTGAACACTGAAGCTTTCTTT. The gene calls are TRBV7-9 and TRBJ1-1; no reliable D call. The ends were cut back, 1 base at V and 0 bases at J, with 9 bases in the middle. The CDR3 has 15 amino acids. The germline V gene encodes CDR1 SEHNR and CDR2 FQNEAQ (reference sequence).